The rows below give T cell receptor beta chains drawn from one sample of a study of T-cell memory formation after mild COVID-19. TCRdb reanalysed the 5' RACE reads using MiXCR and keeps one entry per CDR3 protein. The sample includes about 170,000 distinct CDR3 sequences, 10% to 15% of them seen just once. What was sequenced was PBMCs or a T cell subset sorted from them (not recorded which). These TCRs come from a man aged 18-30 years who had mild COVID-19 (a few samples of this study predate the infection). Cell type and time point are not known. The CDR3 runs from the conserved cysteine through the conserved F or W. D genes are given only for firm matches. Only some rows state a clone size, as once, few, many or a class for expanded clones.

J gene | V gene | clone size | D gene | CDR3 DNA | CDR3 protein
TRBJ2-2 | TRBV7-2 | few | NA | NA | CASSRAGPNTGELFF
TRBJ2-5 | TRBV6-5 | NA | TRBD1 | TGCGCCAGCAGTTTGACCAGGGGGCTCGGAGAGACCCAGTACTTC | CASSLTRGLGETQYF
TRBJ2-4 | TRBV3-1 | NA | NA | TGTGCCAGCAGCGACGTACTAGCCAAAAACATTCAGTACTTC | CASSDVLAKNIQYF
TRBJ2-2 | TRBV28 | NA | TRBD1 | TGTGCCAGCAACCCACAGGGGGCTGGCACCGGGGAGCTGTTTTTT | CASNPQGAGTGELFF
TRBJ1-4 | TRBV12-3/TRBV12-4 | few | NA | TGTGCCAGCAGTAGAACAGGGCAGGAAAAACTGTTTTTT | CASSRTGQEKLFF
TRBJ2-1 | TRBV12-3/TRBV12-4 | few | NA | TGTGCCAGCAGCCTGAGGGGGGCGGGGAACAATGAGCAGTTCTTC | CASSLRGAGNNEQFF
TRBJ2-3 | TRBV4-1 | NA | TRBD2 | TGCGCCAGCAGCCAAGAATTCCCACGCGGGGGGGCGGAAGATACGCAGTATTTT | CASSQEFPRGGAEDTQYF
TRBJ2-7 | TRBV6-2/TRBV6-3 | few | NA | TGTGCCAGCAGTTTGATACCGCAAGGGGGCTACGAGCAGTACTTC | CASSLIPQGGYEQYF
TRBJ1-1 | TRBV4-1 | NA | TRBD1 | TGCGCCAGCAGCCAAGGGCCGGGACAGGGGGACACTGAAGCTTTCTTT | CASSQGPGQGDTEAFF
TRBJ1-2 | TRBV5-1 | NA | TRBD1 | TGCGCCAGCAGGCCCACAGGGGCGCTTTATGGCTACACCTTC | CASRPTGALYGYTF
TRBJ2-1 | TRBV20-1 | few | NA | TGCAGTGCAAACCCTGGGGGGCAGAAGTACAATGAGCAGTTCTTC | CSANPGGQKYNEQFF
TRBJ2-6 | TRBV3-1 | many | TRBD1 | TGTGCCAGCAGCCTTAGGACAGGCGGGGCCAACGTCCTGACTTTC | CASSLRTGGANVLTF
TRBJ2-4 | TRBV2 | few | NA | TGTGCCAGCGGAGGCAGGGTTAAAAACATTCAGTACTTC | CASGGRVKNIQYF
TRBJ1-4 | TRBV5-1 | few | NA | TGCGCCAGCAGCATTGGACCAAATGAAAAACTGTTTTTT | CASSIGPNEKLFF
TRBJ2-2 | TRBV7-2 | NA | TRBD1 | TGTGCCAGCAGCTCCACCGGGGACAGTTCTTGGCCGCTGTTTTTT | CASSSTGDSSWPLFF
TRBJ2-3 | TRBV20-1 | few | TRBD2 | TGCAGTGCTAGAGATCCAGCGGGGGGCACAGATACGCAGTATTTT | CSARDPAGGTDTQYF
TRBJ1-5 | TRBV4-1 | few | TRBD1 | TGCGCCAGCAGCCAAGGACAGGGCACGTCTTGGCCCCAGCATTTT | CASSQGQGTSWPQHF
TRBJ1-1 | TRBV7-2 | NA | NA | TGTGCCAGCAGCGAGAATGTAGGAATGACTGAAGCTTTCTTT | CASSENVGMTEAFF